This TCR beta chain was profiled in a study of T cells after posttransplantation cyclophosphamide. For this clone: Its antigen is undetermined.

This CDR3 has 17 residues. V gave up 3 bases and J gave up 6 bases; unmatched junction bases: 5. Germline V gives CDR1 MNHEY, CDR2 SMNVEV (reference sequence). Findings and limits, study-wide: Tissue-infiltrating T cells from skin or gut overlapped little with blood T cells.

Sequenced by immunoSEQ multiplex PCR; TCRdb stores in-frame clones only, minus some. Found here are about 19,000 clones, approximately 87% of them singletons; the top ten hold 9.1%. V gene TRBV27 combines with J gene TRBJ2-1, with 16 bases that match TRBD2. This sequence was found in a man aged 30-40 years in good health and a related stem cell transplant donor. The sequencing sample was made of memory CD4+ T cells sorted from blood. The CDR3 DNA reads TGTGCCAGCAGTTTCGGGACTAGCGGGGGGGCCGTCAATGAGCAGTTCTTC. It encodes CASSFGTSGGAVNEQFF.